This T cell receptor (beta chain) is from a study of blood T cell repertoires in COVID-19. Turning to the study itself: Whether acute or convalescent, the COVID-19 samples came from the United States, Italy and Spain.

Only in-frame clones appear in the TCRdb table, and some are missing; sequencing was by immunoSEQ multiplex PCR. Of more than 150,000 clones in the sample, 80% to 90% were seen once. The CDR3 loop spans 18 amino acids. Per the germline V gene, CDR1 is SGHRS and CDR2 is YFSETQ. V lost 0 bases and J lost 1; bases outside the gene matches: 13. Sequencing input: peripheral blood. This TCR was recovered from a man in his 60s with acute or convalescent COVID-19. The chain links TRBV5-1 to TRBJ2-7; 7 positions match TRBD2. The CDR3 DNA follows: TGCGCCAGCAGCTTGGGGGTCGTCCTAGCGGTTACTTCCTACGAGCAGTACTTC. Amino acid sequence: CASSLGVVLAVTSYEQYF.